These T cell receptor beta chains were read from a single sample in a study of T-cell reconstitution after alpha-beta-depleted transplantation in children. TCRdb fed the PCR reads into MiXCR, producing one record per CDR3 protein. The sample consists of 500,000 or so distinct CDR3 sequences, about 33% of them appearing once. The source was PBMCs from the stem cell graft donor, collected from the stem cell graft. These receptors were collected from a human donor who donated a stem cell graft to a child with aplastic anemia. Both conserved end residues are part of each CDR3. A D gene is named only where the DNA matches it firmly. Size is omitted from some rows. Given values are once, few, many or a class for expanded clones.

TGCAGTGCTAGAGAACCGGGGTCGGGCGAGCAGTACTTC | CSAREPGSGEQYF | TRBJ2-7 | 13 | NA | TRBV20-1 | NA
TGTGCCAGCTCCCCACAGGATTCCACTGAAGCTTTCTTT | CASSPQDSTEAFF | TRBJ1-1 | 13 | NA | TRBV18 | NA
TGCAGTGCTAGAGAACAGACTAGCGGGAGGGCCTATGAGCAGTTCTTC | CSAREQTSGRAYEQFF | TRBJ2-1 | 16 | NA | TRBV20-1 | TRBD2
TGCGCCAGCAGCCAGGAGGGGGGAGGGAACACTGAAGCTTTCTTT | CASSQEGGGNTEAFF | TRBJ1-1 | 15 | NA | TRBV4-1 | NA
TGTGCCAGCAGCGTCAGCATGAACACTGAAGCTTTCTTT | CASSVSMNTEAFF | TRBJ1-1 | 13 | few | TRBV9 | NA
TGTGCCAGCAGCTACAGAAGGGCCAAAAACATTCAGTACTTC | CASSYRRAKNIQYF | TRBJ2-4 | 14 | NA | TRBV6-5 | NA
TGCAGCGTTGAAGACAGGGCCTCAAACTATGGCTACACCTTC | CSVEDRASNYGYTF | TRBJ1-2 | 14 | NA | TRBV29-1 | NA
TGCGCCAGCAGCTTGGCCGCAGTCCTGAACACTGAAGCTTTCTTT | CASSLAAVLNTEAFF | TRBJ1-1 | 15 | NA | TRBV5-1 | NA
TGCAGTGCCAGGCGGGGGGCTACGAACACTGAAGCTTTCTTT | CSARRGATNTEAFF | TRBJ1-1 | 14 | few | TRBV20-1 | NA
TGTGCCAGCAGTTTAGGGACACATAATGAAAAACTGTTTTTT | CASSLGTHNEKLFF | TRBJ1-4 | 14 | few | TRBV12-3/TRBV12-4 | NA
TGTGCCAGCAGTCCTATAAGGGCAGGCACCGATACGCAGTATTTT | CASSPIRAGTDTQYF | TRBJ2-3 | 15 | few | TRBV6-1 | NA
TGTGCCAGCAGTGAAGCGCTTCGGTCCTTGGGGAAGACCCAGTACTTC | CASSEALRSLGKTQYF | TRBJ2-5 | 16 | few | TRBV6-1 | NA
TGTGCCAGCAGTTCGGACGGGGGGAACTCTGGGGCCAACGTCCTGACTTTC | CASSSDGGNSGANVLTF | TRBJ2-6 | 17 | NA | TRBV6-5 | TRBD2
TGCGCCAGCAGACGCCTCCCCCCCCTGGGACAGGGGGCATCAGAGACCCAGTACTTC | CASRRLPPLGQGASETQYF | TRBJ2-5 | 19 | once | TRBV5-1 | TRBD1
TGTGCCAGCAGCGCTAGCGGCCAAGAGACCCAGTACTTC | CASSASGQETQYF | TRBJ2-5 | 13 | few | TRBV27 | TRBD2
TGTGCCAGCAGCCGGGACGGCGCTAGCGCTTTCTTT | CASSRDGASAFF | TRBJ1-1 | 12 | NA | TRBV5-6 | NA
TGTGCCAGCAGCTCATCCGGGAGCTCTAGCACAGATACGCAGTATTTT | CASSSSGSSSTDTQYF | TRBJ2-3 | 16 | few | TRBV7-6 | NA
TGTGCCAGCAGCTTAATACAATCAGGAGGCTATGGCTACACCTTC | CASSLIQSGGYGYTF | TRBJ1-2 | 15 | few | TRBV5-6 | NA
TGTGCCAGCAGCCCGCAGGGCACTAGCAATCAGCCCCAGCATTTT | CASSPQGTSNQPQHF | TRBJ1-5 | 15 | NA | TRBV7-2 | NA
TGTGCCAGCAGTCCCCCGCGTGGGGGGGAATACAATGAGCAGTTCTTC | CASSPPRGGEYNEQFF | TRBJ2-1 | 16 | NA | TRBV7-6 | TRBD2
TGTGCCAGTAGCCGGAGAGATAAAGGGGAGCTGTTTTTT | CASSRRDKGELFF | TRBJ2-2 | 13 | few | TRBV19 | NA
TGCGCCAGCGGACAGACTAGCGGGGGAAACACAGATACGCAGTATTTT | CASGQTSGGNTDTQYF | TRBJ2-3 | 16 | NA | TRBV5-1 | TRBD2
TGCAGCGGAAAAACTAGCGGGAGCTGGGGCGGGGAGCTGTTTTTT | CSGKTSGSWGGELFF | TRBJ2-2 | 15 | few | TRBV29-1 | TRBD2
TGTGCCAGCAGCTCCTGGGACAGAAACACCGGGGAGCTGTTTTTT | CASSSWDRNTGELFF | TRBJ2-2 | 15 | few | TRBV11-2 | TRBD1
TGCAGCGTTGGAGGCGTTATGGGAGGAGAAAAACTGTTTTTT | CSVGGVMGGEKLFF | TRBJ1-4 | 14 | NA | TRBV29-1 | NA
TGTGCCAGCAGCAACACCCCAGGAAACACCATATATTTT | CASSNTPGNTIYF | TRBJ1-3 | 13 | few | TRBV13 | NA
TGCAGTGCTTCACAGGGGAGGAAGAATGAAAAACTGTTTTTT | CSASQGRKNEKLFF | TRBJ1-4 | 14 | NA | TRBV20-1 | TRBD1
TGTGCCAGCAGTTCACTCTACAATGAGCAGTTCTTC | CASSSLYNEQFF | TRBJ2-1 | 12 | few | TRBV27 | NA
TGTGCCAGCAGAGACCCCGGGACAGGGGACCACGAGCAGTACTTC | CASRDPGTGDHEQYF | TRBJ2-7 | 15 | once | TRBV6-1 | TRBD1
TGTGCCAGCAGTGGCGCCGGGTCTTCTGGCGAAAAACTGTTTTTT | CASSGAGSSGEKLFF | TRBJ1-4 | 15 | NA | TRBV12-3/TRBV12-4 | NA
TGTGCCAGCAGTGAATTATTCGGGCAGGGGCAAGAGACCCAGTACTTC | CASSELFGQGQETQYF | TRBJ2-5 | 16 | NA | TRBV6-1 | NA
TGTGCCAGCAGTTGGGGCGGGAGAACGGCTGGCTACGAGCAGTACTTC | CASSWGGRTAGYEQYF | TRBJ2-7 | 16 | few | TRBV12-3/TRBV12-4 | TRBD2
TGCAGCGTTGTGACAGGGATTCTTACAGATACGCAGTATTTT | CSVVTGILTDTQYF | TRBJ2-3 | 14 | few | TRBV29-1 | TRBD1
TGCGCCAGCAGCCCGGGACCCTCTAACTATGGCTACACCTTC | CASSPGPSNYGYTF | TRBJ1-2 | 14 | many | TRBV5-1 | NA
TGTGCCAGCCTGCAGGGGGCTCTGGGAACCGGGGAGCTGTTTTTT | CASLQGALGTGELFF | TRBJ2-2 | 15 | few | TRBV4-2 | TRBD1
TGCGCCAGCAGCTTAGTGGGGGTCCCTAATGAAAAACTGTTTTTT | CASSLVGVPNEKLFF | TRBJ1-4 | 15 | NA | TRBV5-1 | NA
TGCGCCAGCAGCTTGGGGGACAGCGGGGACATTCAGTACTTC | CASSLGDSGDIQYF | TRBJ2-4 | 14 | NA | TRBV5-1 | NA
TGTGCCAGCAGTCATACAGGGTCTATGGGCACTGAAGCTTTCTTT | CASSHTGSMGTEAFF | TRBJ1-1 | 15 | few | TRBV7-8 | NA
TGTGCCATCAGTGGGGGGCGATGGACAACGAGAACAGATACGCAGTATTTT | CAISGGRWTTRTDTQYF | TRBJ2-3 | 17 | NA | TRBV10-3 | NA
TGTGCCAGCTCACACCGGTTCGGCAATCAGCCCCAGCATTTT | CASSHRFGNQPQHF | TRBJ1-5 | 14 | NA | TRBV18 | NA
TGCGCCAGCAGCCGGGACCACGCGAAGGCTAATGAAAAACTGTTTTTT | CASSRDHAKANEKLFF | TRBJ1-4 | 16 | few | TRBV5-1 | NA
TGTGCCAGCAGTTTAACCCTACTTCCGGCAAGCACAGATACGCAGTATTTT | CASSLTLLPASTDTQYF | TRBJ2-3 | 17 | few | TRBV12-3/TRBV12-4 | NA
TGTGCCAGCAGTTTAGTCACTAGCGGGTATCACGAGCAGTACTTC | CASSLVTSGYHEQYF | TRBJ2-7 | 15 | NA | TRBV12-3/TRBV12-4 | TRBD2